One and the same sample provided the 20 T cell receptor beta chains below, sequenced in a study of T cells after posttransplantation cyclophosphamide. Some clones are missing from TCRdb's copy, which holds only in-frame ones; the method was immunoSEQ multiplex PCR. There are 20,000 to 30,000 clones in the sample; approximately 85% occur only once, and about 6.3% lies in the top ten. Sample: PBMCs. These receptors came from a woman aged 55-70 years with a blood cancer, CMV-positive, and with a related stem cell donor.

Only one count was recorded for this clone. This chain connects TRBV11-3 to TRBJ2-2; the D is unclear. V was trimmed by 3 bases and J by 1 base, leaving 21 bases between them. The CDR3 contains 19 residues. CDR1 and CDR2 from the germline V gene are SGHNT and YENEEA. CDR3 protein: CASSFSAGFVGVNTGELFF. Written as DNA, the CDR3 is TGTGCCAGCAGCTTTTCCGCAGGTTTTGTAGGTGTGAACACCGGGGAGCTGTTTTTT.

The DNA for the CDR3 is TGTGCCAGCAGCCAAGGCAGCGCGCGGCCCTACGAGCAGTACTTC. It codes for CASSQGSARPYEQYF. The chain uses TRBV4-2 and TRBJ2-7; D is unclear. V shed 1 base and J shed 2 bases, with 12 bases lying between them. The CDR3 is 15 residues long. Germline values: CDR1 LGHNA, CDR2 YNFKEQ.

This chain uses TRBV9 with TRBJ1-1; possible D gene TRBD1, 6 bases. The V end lost 4 bases, the J end lost 1 base, and 14 bases lay between the germline ends. This CDR3 contains 15 residues. Germline CDR1 SGDLS, CDR2 YYNGEE. Here the CDR3 reads CASSQQGRGNTEAFF. The CDR3 DNA is TGTGCCAGCAGCCAACAGGGAAGGGGGAACACTGAAGCTTTCTTT.

The chain employs TRBV4-2 and TRBJ2-1; tentatively, D is TRBD2 (5 bases). CDR3 length: 16 residues. Trimming shortened V by 3 bases and J by 7 bases, and 19 bases separated the two germline ends. Germline assignment: CDR1 LGHNA and CDR2 YNFKEQ. The CDR3 loop is CASSQLGGTPGNEQFF. In nucleotides, the CDR3 is TGTGCCAGCAGCCAGTTGGGTGGCACCCCGGGGAATGAGCAGTTCTTC.

The rearrangement uses TRBV28 and TRBJ1-5; no definite D call. Germline V gives CDR1 MDHEN, CDR2 SYDVKM. This CDR3 region has 15 residues. Trimming pared 11 bases from V and 9 bases from J, leaving 26 bases between. The CDR3 bases are TGTGCCTCCTCCCGCGGGCAGATCCCGAATTCGCCCCAGCATTTT. Residues: CASSRGQIPNSPQHF.

This chain links TRBV6-6 with TRBJ2-5, with 7 bases that match TRBD1. This CDR3 has 13 amino acids. Germline lookup yields CDR1 MNHNY and CDR2 SVGAGI (reference sequence). J was trimmed by 1 base and V by 5 bases; bases with no gene match: 1. The CDR3 is CASSNRGQETQYF. The CDR3 region has the DNA TGTGCCAGCAGTAACAGGGGCCAAGAGACCCAGTACTTC.

The chain employs TRBV5-6 and TRBJ2-7; tentatively, D is TRBD1 (6 bases). The CDR3 has 13 amino acids. The ends were cut back, 4 bases at V and 4 bases at J, with 12 bases in the middle. Germline CDR1 SGHDT, CDR2 YYEEEE. The DNA for the CDR3 is TGTGCCAGCAGCGGCCCCAGGGGATACGAGCAGTACTTC. This gives the protein CASSGPRGYEQYF.

The chain joins TRBV29-1 to TRBJ2-3; D call uncertain. The CDR3 extends over 10 amino acids. V was clipped by 3 bases and J by 6 bases, with 4 bases between them. Germline-derived CDR1 and CDR2 are SQVTM and ANQGSEA. The CDR3 region is CSVESDTQYF. CDR3 nucleotide sequence: TGCAGCGTTGAGTCGGATACGCAGTATTTT.

This chain links TRBV7-9 with TRBJ2-7; D not certain. V was pared by 2 bases and J by 6 bases, with 11 bases between. In germline, CDR1 is SEHNR, CDR2 FQNEAQ (reference sequence). The CDR3 is 13 amino acids. This chain's CDR3 is CASSLQISGEQYF. The CDR3 DNA reads as TGTGCCAGCAGCTTACAGATTTCTGGCGAGCAGTACTTC.

This clone was observed a few times. This rearrangement joins TRBV10-2 to TRBJ2-7; 9 positions match TRBD1. Germline CDR1 reads WSHSY; CDR2 reads SAAADI. The length of the CDR3 is 13 residues. V trimming: 11 bases; J trimming: 6 bases; junction bases outside the gene matches: 11. In nucleotides, the CDR3 is TGCGCCGGAGCTGGACAGGGGTTCAGCGAGCAGTACTTC. Residues: CAGAGQGFSEQYF.

This clone was detected only once. The chain joins TRBV30 to TRBJ2-1; 11 positions match TRBD2. Germline assignment: CDR1 GTSNPN and CDR2 SVGIG (reference sequence). This CDR3 has 19 amino acids. The V segment lost 1 base and the J segment 4 bases; nucleotides outside the gene matches: 15. The CDR3 nucleotides are TGTGCCTGGAGTGCAATACCGGGACTAGCGGCGAGCGTTTACAATGAGCAGTTCTTC. Its protein is CAWSAIPGLAASVYNEQFF.

This clone is a singleton in its sample. The V gene is TRBV11-2, the J gene TRBJ2-7, with 7 bases lining up with TRBD1. J gave up 7 bases and V 0 bases, and 15 bases lay outside the gene matches. The CDR3 runs to 17 residues. Germline values: CDR1 SGHAT, CDR2 FQNNGV. The CDR3 DNA reads TGTGCCAGCAGCTTAGACCCCGGGACAGCTGCTGATAGGGAGCAGTACTTC. Amino acid sequence: CASSLDPGTAADREQYF.

The chain employs TRBV7-2 and TRBJ2-5; 9 bases agree with TRBD1. This CDR3 contains 15 residues. The V segment lost 3 bases and the J segment 4 bases; nucleotides outside the gene matches: 6. Per germline, CDR1 SGHTA and CDR2 FQGNSA. Here the CDR3 reads CASSLPGQGGETQYF. In DNA form, the CDR3 reads TGTGCCAGCAGCTTGCCGGGACAGGGTGGAGAGACCCAGTACTTC.

The chain links TRBV19 to TRBJ2-7; D might be TRBD1 (5 bases). The V end was cut by 2 bases, the J end by 5 bases, with 16 bases between. Germline V lookup: CDR1 LNHDA, CDR2 SQIVND (reference sequence). CDR3 size: 15 residues. The CDR3 spells CASSILQASPHEQYF. In DNA form, the CDR3 reads TGTGCCAGTAGTATACTACAGGCGAGCCCGCACGAGCAGTACTTC.

The chain carries TRBV5-1 and TRBJ2-2; D is perhaps TRBD2 (6 bases). CDR1 SGHRS and CDR2 YFSETQ come from the germline V gene. With 7 bases removed from V and 0 bases from J, the gap between germline ends came to 10 bases. The CDR3 totals 14 residues. CDR3 in amino acids: CASGGLTNTGELFF. DNA for the CDR3: TGCGCCAGCGGGGGACTGACGAACACCGGGGAGCTGTTTTTT.

In this sample, this clone turned up once. This chain connects TRBV5-4 to TRBJ2-7; D is possibly TRBD2 (6 bases). From germline, CDR1 is SGHNT and CDR2 YYREEE (reference sequence). The CDR3 length is 16 residues. Trimming pared 4 bases from V and 2 bases from J, leaving 19 bases between. In DNA form, the CDR3 reads TGTGCCAGCAGCCAAAGCATAGTAGGCGGGGCCTACGAGCAGTACTTC. Its translation: CASSQSIVGGAYEQYF. The whole variable domain, remainder taken from reference TRBV5-4 and TRBJ2-7, is ETGVTQSPTHLIKTRGQQVTLRCSSQSGHNTVSWYQQALGQGPQFIFQYYREEENGRGNFPPRFSGLQFPNYSSELNVNALELDDSALYLCASSQSIVGGAYEQYFGPGTRLTVT.

The genes are TRBV7-9 and TRBJ1-1; D gene uncertain. Trimming removed 4 bases at V and 9 bases at J, with 18 bases between. The CDR3 consists of 14 residues. Germline lookup yields CDR1 SEHNR and CDR2 FQNEAQ (reference sequence). The CDR3 region has the DNA TGTGCCAGCAGCTCAAACCGATTGGGCCAGAAAGCTTTCTTT. Translated: CASSSNRLGQKAFF.

The J gene is TRBJ1-2, the V gene TRBV4-1; D is perhaps TRBD1 (6 bases). V was cut by 5 bases and J by 3 bases, with 25 bases left in between. This CDR3 is 18 amino acids long. From germline, CDR1 is MGHRA and CDR2 YSYEKL. CDR3 loop: CASSSRLDRIGRDYGYTF. The CDR3 nucleotides are TGCGCCAGCAGCTCGCGTCTAGACAGGATTGGAAGGGACTATGGCTACACCTTC.

CDR3 nucleotides: TGTGCCAGCGGCCCGTTCGCAGGGATGGCCCAGGGTGAGCAGTTCTTC. This translates into CASGPFAGMAQGEQFF. The gene calls are TRBV7-6 and TRBJ2-1, with a possible D match to TRBD1 (5 bases). With 8 bases removed from V and 9 bases from J, the gap between germline ends came to 26 bases. There are 16 residues in the CDR3. Per the germline V gene, CDR1 is SGHVS and CDR2 is FNYEAQ.

CDR3 in amino acids: CASGLAGGGGNEQFF. In DNA form, the CDR3 reads TGTGCCAGCGGACTAGCGGGAGGGGGGGGGAATGAGCAGTTCTTC. The chain has TRBV6-1 and TRBJ2-1; 15 bases are a match to TRBD2. The CDR3 is made up of 15 amino acids. CDR1 and CDR2 from the germline V gene are MNHNS and SASEGT. J gave up 7 bases and V 8 bases, and 6 bases lay outside the gene matches.